A single sample is the source of the 15 T cell receptor beta chains below, sequenced in a study of blood T cell repertoires in COVID-19. The protocol was immunoSEQ multiplex PCR, while the TCRdb copy is restricted to in-frame clones and leaves out a portion. The sample lists more than 200,000 clones, more than 75% occurring once. The sequenced sample was peripheral blood. The receptor set was obtained from a woman aged 55-70 years with COVID-19, enrolled during active disease.

This clone was seen a single time. Other DNA sequences within the sample encode an identical CDR3. V and J are TRBV28 and TRBJ2-1; D might be TRBD2 (6 bases). CDR1 and CDR2 (germline): MDHEN, SYDVKM. V lost 5 bases, J lost 9 bases, and 20 bases lay in between. The CDR3 sequence is 15 residues long. The DNA of the CDR3 is TGTGCCAGCAGTCCCCCGCGGGATCAGCAGCGTGAGCAGTTCTTC. Translated, it gives CASSPPRDQQREQFF.

This chain connects TRBV4-1 to TRBJ2-2, with TRBD1 identical over 7 bases. This CDR3 region has 15 residues. V gave up 1 base and J gave up 2 bases; unmatched junction bases: 1. Germline V CDR1 and CDR2: MGHRA, YSYEKL. The CDR3, as DNA: TGCGCCAGCAGCCAAGTAGGGGGCAACACCGGGGAGCTGTTTTTT. Amino acids: CASSQVGGNTGELFF.

The chain recombines TRBV6-1 with TRBJ1-1; 7 bases map to TRBD1. V trimming: 2 bases; J trimming: 5 bases; junction bases outside the gene matches: 11. There are 16 residues in the CDR3. Germline V CDR1 and CDR2: MNHNS, SASEGT. CDR3 loop: CASSERGAGGRTEAFF. CDR3 in DNA: TGTGCCAGCAGTGAAAGAGGGGCAGGGGGGCGTACTGAAGCTTTCTTT.

CDR3 residues: CAISESDGTAKAFF. CDR3 in DNA: TGTGCCATCAGTGAGTCCGACGGGACAGCAAAAGCTTTCTTT. The chain links TRBV10-3 to TRBJ1-1; 7 bases align to TRBD1. Trimming cost V 0 bases and J 9 bases; bases outside gene matches: 7. This CDR3 comprises 14 residues. Germline V gene data show CDR1 as ENHRY and CDR2 as SYGVKD.

The chain couples TRBV3-1 (or the pseudogene TRBV3-2) to TRBJ2-2; tentatively, D is TRBD2 (6 bases). Germline V gene sequence: CDR1 LGHDT, CDR2 YNNKEL (reference sequence). The CDR3 loop spans 16 amino acids. Trimming took off 2 bases at V and 6 bases at J, with 16 bases between the two ends. As DNA, the CDR3 is TGTGCCAGCAGCCAAAAACGGCTAGCTAGCGCCGGGGAGCTGTTTTTT. Its translation: CASSQKRLASAGELFF.

The chain recombines TRBV7-9 with TRBJ1-5; 10 bases match TRBD1. CDR1 is SEHNR and CDR2 is FQNEAQ in the germline V gene (reference sequence). This CDR3 is built from 17 residues. Trimming took 1 base from V and 7 from J; bases not matched to a gene: 10. The CDR3 is CASSLEDRGRLSQPQHF. The CDR3 DNA reads TGTGCCAGCAGCTTAGAAGACAGGGGGCGGCTCAGCCAGCCCCAGCATTTT.

This rearrangement joins TRBV15 to TRBJ2-7; D is perhaps TRBD1 (7 bases). The CDR3 sequence is 14 residues long. Germline CDR1 LNHNV, CDR2 YYDKDF (reference sequence). V was pared by 4 bases and J by 5 bases, with 15 bases between. CDR3 loop: CATSIGGAGNEQYF. For the CDR3, the DNA is TGTGCCACCAGCATAGGGGGCGCGGGGAACGAGCAGTACTTC.

The chain couples TRBV9 to TRBJ2-7, with D possibly TRBD1 on 5 matching bases. Trimming shortened V by 6 bases and J by 6 bases, and 19 bases separated the two germline ends. Looked up from germline, CDR1 is SGDLS and CDR2 is YYNGEE. This CDR3 has 14 residues. CDR3 residues: CASTLGQGRSEQYF. The CDR3 DNA sequence: TGTGCCAGCACCCTAGGGCAGGGAAGAAGCGAGCAGTACTTC.

The J gene is TRBJ2-1, the V gene TRBV6-2 or TRBV6-3; 13 nucleotides agree with TRBD2. The CDR3 length is 16 residues. The germline V gene has CDR1 MNHEY and CDR2 SVGEGT. The trim removed 6 bases at V and 8 bases at J, leaving 10 bases unmatched. The CDR3 coding sequence is TGTGCCAGCAGCCCACGTGGACTAGCGGGAGTCTATGAGCAGTTCTTC. Encoded protein: CASSPRGLAGVYEQFF.

The genes are TRBV28 and TRBJ1-1, with 9 nucleotides matching TRBD1. V shed 7 bases, J shed 3 bases, and the junction held 6 bases outside the gene matches. CDR1 is MDHEN and CDR2 is SYDVKM in the germline V gene. The CDR3 loop spans 14 amino acids. The CDR3 reads CASTLTGGYTEAFF. DNA for the CDR3: TGTGCCAGCACCCTGACAGGGGGTTACACTGAAGCTTTCTTT.

The chain couples TRBV30 to TRBJ1-1; the D is unclear. This CDR3 comprises 12 residues. Trimming took 4 bases from V and 11 from J, leaving 17 bases between them. Germline V gene sequence: CDR1 GTSNPN, CDR2 SVGIG (reference sequence). The CDR3 reads CAWKQSPEEAFF. In DNA form, the CDR3 reads TGTGCCTGGAAACAGAGCCCTGAAGAGGCTTTCTTT.

This chain uses TRBV7-9 with TRBJ2-1; 7 nucleotides match TRBD2. The CDR3 totals 16 residues. Germline CDR1 reads SEHNR; CDR2 reads FQNEAQ (reference sequence). Germline trimming cut 5 bases from V and 7 bases from J; bases unmatched to any gene: 14. As DNA, the CDR3 is TGTGCCAGCAGCCCTTTCGGGCGGGAGATAGGAAATGAGCAGTTCTTC. Protein sequence: CASSPFGREIGNEQFF.

The CDR3 here is CASSQDLALADSYNEQFF. CDR3 DNA sequence: TGTGCCAGCAGCCAAGATCTGGCGCTAGCCGACTCCTACAATGAGCAGTTCTTC. The V call is TRBV4-2, the J call TRBJ2-1; tentative D call: TRBD2 (5 bases). The CDR3 totals 18 residues. Looked up from germline, CDR1 is LGHNA and CDR2 is YNFKEQ. V was trimmed by 0 bases and J by 0 bases, leaving 15 bases between them.

This clone came up once. The chain carries TRBV2 and TRBJ2-3; TRBD2 is a possible D gene (6 bases). V was clipped by 3 bases and J by 7 bases, with 8 bases between them. Germline CDR1 SNHLY, CDR2 FYNNEI. The CDR3 runs to 12 residues. The CDR3 DNA follows: TGTGCCAGCAGTGAGGGAGGTAATACGCAGTATTTT. Amino acid sequence: CASSEGGNTQYF.

The rearrangement uses TRBV4-2 and TRBJ2-5; D might be TRBD1 (6 bases). The CDR3 length is 14 residues. Germline-derived CDR1 and CDR2 are LGHNA and YNFKEQ. V was clipped by 5 bases and J by 5 bases, with 15 bases between them. The CDR3 here is CASSAVTGQETQYF. CDR3 coding DNA: TGTGCCAGCAGCGCCGTCACAGGGCAGGAGACCCAGTACTTC.